This T cell receptor beta chain is drawn from a study of T cells in Graves' hyperthyroidism and ophthalmopathy (dated by TCRdb to between 2019 and 2020). Broadly, across the study: Peripheral blood was sampled at the time of initial diagnosis, prior to any treatment. Once sampling was done, hyperthyroidism patients were given methimazole at a starting dose of 30 mg daily, whereas ophthalmopathy patients were given high-dose intravenous methylprednisolone. In roughly six Graves' hyperthyroidism patients, the study also compared T-cell repertoires from thyroid tissue with T-cell repertoires from blood. An independent validation cohort of fewer than 20 hyperthyroidism patients and about 16 patients who later progressed to ophthalmopathy tested prospective prediction of ophthalmopathy. The 85 to 100 discovery patients were randomly split 7:3 into training and test sets. The paper reports TCR Vbeta CDR3 sequencing of roughly 140 peripheral blood samples: approximately 41 ophthalmopathy, fewer than 80 hyperthyroidism and some 17 progressor patients. TCR V-J signatures able to tell the groups apart were searched for in a discovery cohort of approximately 95 patients, of whom under 45 had Graves' ophthalmopathy and more than 55 had stable Graves' hyperthyroidism.

Ophthalmopathy patients had moderately to severely active disease, Clinical Activity Score of at least 3, NOSPECS grade of at least 4, and duration under 3 months. Exclusion was applied to patients with uncontrolled infections, other autoimmune diseases, pregnancy or lactation. Diagnoses relied on clinical symptoms, serum thyroxine and TRAb, thyroid ultrasound and orbital computed tomography. PBMCs were separated from approximately 10 ml of fresh peripheral blood using Ficoll-Paque density gradient centrifugation. Trizol reagent was used to extract total RNA, and RNA quality was then checked on an Agilent 2100 Bioanalyzer. This clonotype was seen many times. Its recognized antigen is unknown. No base quality values were provided; no much bigger clone lies one nucleotide off. On the study overall, not on this receptor specifically: A model built on a 13 V-J signature distinguished ophthalmopathy from stable hyperthyroidism, reaching roughly 88% sensitivity and under 84% specificity in cross-validation and 80%/75% in testing. In validation, the model predicted progression to ophthalmopathy with roughly 70% sensitivity and around 72% specificity, a median of 6.5 months before onset. Sample size was not statistically predetermined, and blinding of investigators to group allocation was not performed. Most expanded thyroid clonotypes (frequency above 0.001) were also detected in blood, suggesting blood repertoires may reflect thyroid immune responses.

TCR beta CDR3 regions were amplified from RNA transcripts. For the first round of RT-PCR on the TCR CDR3, the HTBI primer set was used together with the Qiagen OneStep RT-PCR kit. A second multiplex PCR round built the libraries, followed by size selection and purification. Libraries were sequenced paired-end with 100 bp reads on an Illumina HiSeq2000. The paper's processing steps were these. SOAPnuke was used to process the raw data, with reads discarded if the reads contained adapters or uncalled bases, had a mean Phred below 15, or lacked an exact constant-primer or identifier match. COPE v1.2.5 was used to merge the high-quality paired reads, and each unique nucleotide sequence was defined as a clonotype. MiTCR v1.1 was used to align the clonotypes against IMGT TRBV, TRBD and TRBJ reference segments. The analysis was restricted to V-J combinations with a frequency above 0.0001, which together covered about 99% of the repertoires. A TCS score was defined as the ratio between F50 (clonal expansion) and ExV (chaos), using BLOSUM62-based TCRdist between CDR3 peptides within each V-J. Welch's t-statistics and random forest reduced fewer than 550 V-J features to about 12, which were used in a naive Bayes classifier (R e1071). TCRdb took the public reads, trimmed them with fastp at Q25, ran MiXCR for clone calling and kept in-frame beta chains. Each record represents a unique CDR3 protein, reported with the most common genes and DNA among its rows. The V and J calls, along with clone size, are taken from TCRdb and not from the paper's own processing. A total of fewer than 650,000 distinct CDR3 sequences appear in this sample, 13% to 15% of them only once. The ten largest clones capture more than 6% of the sample.

From the cysteine through the phenylalanine, the CDR3 covers 15 amino acids. The only DNA kept is the CDR3, 45 bases in frame from the first base. The germline V gene yields MNHNS for CDR1 and SASEGT for CDR2. Relative to germline, V is missing 5 bases and J is missing 2 bases, with 6 bases of the junction outside any gene match. The TCR sequence derives from a woman aged 18 to 35 with Graves' ophthalmopathy. The V gene is TRBV6-1 and the J gene is TRBJ1-1, with 9 bases in between that match TRBD1. Sequencing was carried out using blood. The sequence in DNA is TGTGCCAGCAGTTCGACAGGGGGAACTAACACTGAAGCTTTCTTT. Its protein is CASSSTGGTNTEAFF.